This T cell receptor (beta chain) was profiled in a study of graft-versus-host responses after intestinal transplantation. Profiling relied on immunoSEQ multiplex PCR, and the TCRdb table lists in-frame clones only, not all of them. The table includes around 120,000 clones, approximately 92% detected once. As for this clone: Its specificity is not known.

CDR3 length: 13 amino acids. J was trimmed by 6 bases and V by 4 bases; bases with no gene match: 2. The germline gives CDR1 SGHRS, CDR2 YFSETQ. The sequence was collected from a human donor who received an intestinal transplant. This specimen consisted of unstimulated CD4+ T cells sorted from spleen or lymph node cells, obtained before intestinal transplant. The chain uses TRBV5-1 and TRBJ2-2, with 8 bases aligning to TRBD1. CDR3 bases: TGCGCCAGCAGCGAACAGGGGGCCGGGGAGCTGTTTTTT. Its translation is CASSEQGAGELFF.